The T cell receptor (beta chain) under discussion was sequenced for a study of shared clonotypes between healthy human individuals. The data were produced by immunoSEQ multiplex PCR, yet TCRdb's version contains in-frame clones alone and is incomplete. The table includes 550,000 to 850,000 clones, around 77% detected once. Germline CDR1 LNHDA, CDR2 SQIVND (reference sequence). Losses at the gene ends were 3 bases for V and 4 bases for J; bases not matched to a gene: 7. The CDR3 has 15 residues. The origin of this receptor is a woman in her 30s in good health. V gene TRBV19 combines with J gene TRBJ1-2; 8 bases are shared with TRBD1. The sample was memory CD4+ T cells sorted from blood. Subset of the sample: CD45RA-negative fraction. The CDR3 is CASSMSGQETYGYTF. Here the CDR3 DNA reads TGTGCCAGTAGTATGTCGGGACAGGAGACCTATGGCTACACCTTC.